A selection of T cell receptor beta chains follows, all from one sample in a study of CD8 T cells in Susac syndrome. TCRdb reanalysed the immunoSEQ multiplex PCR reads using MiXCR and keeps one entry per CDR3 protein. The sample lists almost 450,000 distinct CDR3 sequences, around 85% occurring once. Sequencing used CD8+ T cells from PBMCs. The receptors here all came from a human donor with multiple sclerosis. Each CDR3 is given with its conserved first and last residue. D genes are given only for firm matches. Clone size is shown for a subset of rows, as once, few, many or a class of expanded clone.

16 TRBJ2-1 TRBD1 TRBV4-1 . CASSQSPGQGVNEQFF TGCGCCAGCAGCCAGTCTCCGGGACAGGGCGTGAATGAGCAGTTCTTC
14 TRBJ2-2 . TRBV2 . CASMATGNTGELFF TGTGCCAGCATGGCAACAGGGAACACCGGGGAGCTGTTTTTT
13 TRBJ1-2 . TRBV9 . CASMEVEMNGYTF TGTGCCAGCATGGAGGTCGAGATGAATGGCTACACCTTC
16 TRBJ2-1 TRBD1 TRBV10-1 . CASSISGDRVNNEQFF TGCGCCAGCAGCATTTCAGGGGACAGGGTTAACAATGAGCAGTTCTTC
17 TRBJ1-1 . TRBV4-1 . CASSRLSDPALGTEAFF TGCGCCAGCAGCCGGCTATCTGACCCGGCTCTTGGCACTGAAGCTTTCTTT
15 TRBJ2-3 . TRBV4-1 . CASSQIGAYTDTQYF TGCGCCAGCAGCCAAATAGGGGCTTACACAGATACGCAGTATTTT
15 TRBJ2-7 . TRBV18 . CASSPDGGFSYEQYF TGTGCCAGCTCCCCTGACGGCGGGTTCTCCTACGAGCAGTACTTC
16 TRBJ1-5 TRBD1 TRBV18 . CASSPLTGAGNQPQHF TGTGCCAGCTCACCACTGACAGGGGCCGGCAATCAGCCCCAGCATTTT
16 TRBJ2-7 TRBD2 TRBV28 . CASSLLSGGRAYEQYF TGTGCCAGCAGTCTGCTTAGCGGGGGTCGCGCCTACGAGCAGTACTTC
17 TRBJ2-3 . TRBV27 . CASSIWSRGFHTDTQYF TGTGCCAGCAGTATCTGGTCTAGGGGGTTTCACACAGATACGCAGTATTTT
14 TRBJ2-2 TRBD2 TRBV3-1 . CASSQDGGDGELFF TGTGCCAGCAGCCAAGATGGGGGGGACGGGGAGCTGTTTTTT
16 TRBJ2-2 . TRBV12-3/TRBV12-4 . CASNTLGGVSTGELFF TGTGCCAGCAACACCCTTGGGGGAGTCTCGACCGGGGAGCTGTTTTTT
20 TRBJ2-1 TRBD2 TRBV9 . CASSLRDPRLLAGLYNEQFF TGTGCCAGCAGCCTCCGAGACCCCCGACTACTAGCGGGCCTCTACAATGAGCAGTTCTTC
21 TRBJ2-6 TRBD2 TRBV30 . CAPCNRLQTSGGVLGANVLTF TGTGCCCCCTGCAATCGGCTCCAGACTAGCGGGGGGGTCTTGGGGGCCAACGTCCTGACTTTC
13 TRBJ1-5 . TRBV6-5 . CASSPTNNQPQHF TGTGCCAGCAGCCCTACAAATAATCAGCCCCAGCATTTT
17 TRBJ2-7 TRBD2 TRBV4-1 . CASSQDPPLAGAYEQYF TGCGCCAGCAGCCAAGATCCCCCACTAGCGGGGGCCTACGAGCAGTACTTC
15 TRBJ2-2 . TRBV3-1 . CASSEGWRNTGELFF TGTGCCAGCAGCGAGGGATGGAGGAACACCGGGGAGCTGTTTTTT
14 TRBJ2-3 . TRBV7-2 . CASSPEGFTDTQYF TGTGCCAGCAGCCCCGAGGGCTTCACAGATACGCAGTATTTT
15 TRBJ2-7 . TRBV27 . CASSLIGPSSYEQYF TGTGCCAGCAGTTTAATCGGCCCCAGCTCCTACGAGCAGTACTTC
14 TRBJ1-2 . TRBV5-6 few CASSFGVGNYGYTF TGTGCCAGCAGCTTTGGCGTAGGGAACTATGGCTACACCTTC
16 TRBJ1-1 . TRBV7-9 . CASSLQENSLNTEAFF TGTGCCAGCAGCTTACAAGAAAACAGCCTGAACACTGAAGCTTTCTTT
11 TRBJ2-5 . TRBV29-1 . CSVMMEGTQYF TGCAGCGTTATGATGGAGGGGACCCAGTACTTC
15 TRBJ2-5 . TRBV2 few CASSEATAGQETQYF TGTGCCAGCAGTGAAGCCACGGCTGGACAAGAGACCCAGTACTTC
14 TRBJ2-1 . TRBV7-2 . CASSSGLDYNEQFF TGTGCCAGCAGCTCGGGACTGGACTACAATGAGCAGTTCTTC
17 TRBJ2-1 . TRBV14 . CASSHPPGEGSYNEQFF TGTGCCAGCAGCCACCCCCCAGGGGAGGGATCCTACAATGAGCAGTTCTTC
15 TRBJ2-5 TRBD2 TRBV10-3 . CATLGSGRASGTQYF TGTGCCACCCTGGGCAGCGGGAGGGCCAGTGGGACCCAGTACTTC
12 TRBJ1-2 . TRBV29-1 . CSVDKGVYGYTF TGCAGCGTTGATAAGGGGGTCTATGGCTACACCTTC
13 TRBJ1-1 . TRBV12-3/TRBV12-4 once CASGDLVETEAFF TGTGCCAGCGGGGACCTCGTCGAGACTGAAGCTTTCTTT
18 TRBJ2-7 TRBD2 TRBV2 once CASSEGHLAGGPDYEQYF TGTGCCAGCAGTGAAGGCCATCTAGCGGGAGGACCAGACTACGAGCAGTACTTC
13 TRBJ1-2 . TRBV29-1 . CSVEEDIYYGYTF TGCAGCGTTGAAGAGGACATCTACTATGGCTACACCTTC
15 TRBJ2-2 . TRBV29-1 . CSVEPSGSNTGELFF TGCAGCGTTGAGCCTTCAGGGTCGAACACCGGGGAGCTGTTTTTT
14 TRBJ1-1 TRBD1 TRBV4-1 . CASSRTGDRTEAFF TGCGCCAGCAGCCGTACAGGGGATAGGACTGAAGCTTTCTTT
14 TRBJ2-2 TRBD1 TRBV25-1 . CASSEDRDTGELFF TGTGCCAGCAGTGAGGACAGGGACACCGGGGAGCTGTTTTTT
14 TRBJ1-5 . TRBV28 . CASRGVGFNQPQHF TGTGCCAGCAGAGGGGTGGGATTTAATCAGCCCCAGCATTTT
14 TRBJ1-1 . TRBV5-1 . CASSLGRGETEAFF TGCGCCAGCAGCTTGGGGAGAGGGGAAACTGAAGCTTTCTTT
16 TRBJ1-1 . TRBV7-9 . CASSLVISGMGAEAFF TGTGCCAGCAGCTTGGTAATTAGTGGAATGGGGGCTGAAGCTTTCTTT
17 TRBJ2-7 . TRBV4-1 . CASSQERVQTISYEQYF TGCGCCAGCAGCCAAGAGAGGGTTCAAACAATCTCCTACGAGCAGTACTTC
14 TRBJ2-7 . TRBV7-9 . CASSLIATPREQYF TGTGCCAGCAGCTTGATAGCGACCCCCCGCGAGCAGTACTTC
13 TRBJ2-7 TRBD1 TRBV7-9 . CASSLGQGYVQYF TGTGCCAGCAGCTTAGGACAGGGCTACGTGCAGTACTTC
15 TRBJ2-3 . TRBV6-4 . CASSDGGGATDTQYF TGTGCCAGCAGTGATGGAGGGGGGGCCACAGATACGCAGTATTTT
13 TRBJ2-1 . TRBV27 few CASSLYSYNEQFF TGTGCCAGCAGTTTGTACAGCTACAATGAGCAGTTCTTC
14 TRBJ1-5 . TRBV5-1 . CASSLGDSDQPQHF TGCGCCAGCAGCTTGGGAGATAGCGATCAGCCCCAGCATTTT
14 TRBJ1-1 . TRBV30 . CAWSVIGEGTEAFF TGTGCCTGGAGTGTAATAGGTGAGGGCACTGAAGCTTTCTTT
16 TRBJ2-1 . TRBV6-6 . CASSRTDSLIYNEQFF TGTGCCAGCAGCCGGACAGACAGTTTAATATACAATGAGCAGTTCTTC